This T cell receptor beta chain is drawn from a study of T-cell memory formation after mild COVID-19. At the level of the study: Among the donors, TCR clusters were largely specific to each donor. Overall study findings and caveats: The SARS-CoV-2 specificity of second-wave clones reaching peak at day 37 remained unverified. Balance between CD4 and CD8 was seen in clones contracting day 15 to 85, and a CD4+ lean was seen in later expanders.

With respect to this clonotype: Its matching antigen is unknown.

TCRdb reprocessed the 5' RACE reads via MiXCR and lists one record per CDR3 protein. The profile shows 150,000 to 200,000 distinct CDR3 sequences, more than 14% of them singletons. Sequencing was done on a sample of PBMCs or a T cell subset sorted from them (not recorded which). The TCR comes from an adult woman who had mild COVID-19 (a few samples of this study predate the infection). Cell type and time point are not known.

CDR3 nucleotide sequence: TGCGCCAGTTCTTGGTCCAGGGGTGGATATGGCTACACCTTC. Protein sequence: CASSWSRGGYGYTF. The chain links TRBV5-1 to TRBJ1-2; tentative D call: TRBD1 (6 bases). The CDR3 is 14 residues long. Looked up from germline, CDR1 is SGHRS and CDR2 is YFSETQ. V was shortened by 8 bases and J by 5 bases, with 19 bases between the two germline ends.